Shown below are 13 T cell receptor beta chains from a single sample sequenced in a study of OX40 agonist ivuxolimab in advanced cancers. Sequencing used immunoSEQ multiplex PCR; TCRdb keeps in-frame clones, though not all of them. Among under 95,000 clones listed, around 86% were seen once. The source was CD4+ or CD8+ T cells sorted from blood, collected in a trial of the OX40 agonist ivuxolimab. These receptors originate from an adult with an advanced solid tumor such as melanoma, head and neck, liver or kidney cancer.

V is TRBV23-1 and J is TRBJ1-2; D may be TRBD1 (6 bases). TRBV23-1 is an ORF for which the function is uncertain. CDR3 length equals 12 residues. Trimming cost V 4 bases and J 7 bases, with 10 bases left between them. The CDR3 reads CASSRRGFGYTF. Here the CDR3 DNA reads TGCGCCAGCAGTCGCAGGGGCTTTGGCTACACCTTC.

The CDR3 coding sequence is TGTGCCAGCAGTTTCCCCAGGCGATTGAGCTCCTACGAGCAGTACTTC. The encoded protein is CASSFPRRLSSYEQYF. The chain is built from TRBV28 and TRBJ2-5; D remains ambiguous. The end of the DNA is better explained by TRBJ2-7, so the J call may be wrong. Looked up from germline, CDR1 is MDHEN and CDR2 is SYDVKM. The CDR3 consists of 16 residues.

The gene calls are TRBV30 and TRBJ1-1; D not resolved. The CDR3 runs to 13 residues. The V gene's germline CDR1 is GTSNPN and CDR2 SVGIG (reference sequence). V was shortened by 3 bases and J by 3 bases, with 11 bases between the two germline ends. In DNA, the CDR3 is TGTGCCTGGAGCGGACCGGGGTACACTGAAGCTTTCTTT. Its protein is CAWSGPGYTEAFF.

This chain uses TRBV14 with TRBJ2-5, with 9 bases lining up with TRBD1. J lost 1 base, V lost 0 bases, and 9 bases had no gene match. Germline V CDR1 and CDR2: SGHDN, FVKESK. The CDR3 loop spans 18 amino acids. The CDR3 reads CASSQDRGTGLPQETQYF. The CDR3, as DNA: TGTGCCAGCAGCCAAGATAGGGGGACAGGGCTCCCCCAAGAGACCCAGTACTTC.

V gene TRBV7-9 combines with J gene TRBJ2-7, with 8 bases that match TRBD2. CDR1 SEHNR and CDR2 FQNEAQ come from the germline V gene (reference sequence). V lost 4 bases to trimming and J lost 4 bases; unmatched junction nucleotides: 6. The CDR3 totals 14 residues. The CDR3 sequence is CASSSRLATYEQYF. Written as DNA, the CDR3 is TGTGCCAGCAGCTCCAGACTAGCGACTTACGAGCAGTACTTC.

This chain joins TRBV5-1 and TRBJ1-2; D call uncertain. Germline values: CDR1 SGHRS, CDR2 YFSETQ. Trimming took off 5 bases at V and 0 bases at J, with 20 bases between the two ends. The CDR3 totals 17 residues. The CDR3 DNA sequence: TGCGCCAGCAGTCCTGACGGACGTGCTGAAACTAACTATGGCTACACCTTC. It encodes CASSPDGRAETNYGYTF.

The chain recombines TRBV6-1 with TRBJ1-5; D unclear. The CDR3 runs 14 residues. The germline V gene has CDR1 MNHNS and CDR2 SASEGT. V was cut by 1 base and J by 2 bases, with 6 bases left in between. The CDR3, as DNA: TGTGCCAGCAGTGAAGGGTTTGGCAATCAGCCCCAGCATTTT. Its protein product is CASSEGFGNQPQHF.

The chain carries TRBV7-9 and TRBJ2-3; 7 nucleotides line up with TRBD2. The ends lost 3 bases at V and 1 base at J; junction bases unmatched: 1. The CDR3 consists of 14 residues. CDR1 is SEHNR, CDR2 FQNEAQ, per germline (reference sequence). CDR3 in amino acids: CASSLGLRTDTQYF. In nucleotides, the CDR3 is TGTGCCAGCAGCTTGGGACTACGCACAGATACGCAGTATTTT.

J is TRBJ2-3 and V is TRBV4-3; D may be TRBD2 (6 bases). With 5 bases removed from V and 2 bases from J, the gap between germline ends came to 14 bases. Germline values: CDR1 LGHNA, CDR2 YSLEER. This CDR3 has 15 residues. Written as DNA, the CDR3 is TGCGCCAGCAGCTCCGGGAGAGGTCCCACAGATACGCAGTATTTT. Translation gives CASSSGRGPTDTQYF.

J is TRBJ1-2 and V is TRBV29-1; TRBD1 agrees at 9 bases. The germline CDR1 and CDR2 sequences are SQVTM and ANQGSEA. The CDR3 extends over 14 amino acids. With 6 bases clipped from V and 2 bases from J, the junction kept 7 bases outside the gene matches. The DNA for the CDR3 is TGCAGCGTCGAACAGGGGGCTGGGAACTATGGCTACACCTTC. This codes for CSVEQGAGNYGYTF.

The CDR3 region has the DNA TGTGCCAGCTCACCGTCCGGGAGCTACGAGCAGTACTTC. Amino acid sequence: CASSPSGSYEQYF. The chain links TRBV18 to TRBJ2-7, with D possibly matching TRBD2 (6 bases). The CDR3 consists of 13 residues. V dropped 3 bases and J dropped 3 bases, with 9 bases sitting between them. The germline V gene encodes CDR1 KGHSH and CDR2 LQKENI. The whole variable domain, remainder taken from reference TRBV18 and TRBJ2-7, is NAGVMQNPRHLVRRRGQEARLRCSPMKGHSHVYWYRQLPEEGLKFMVYLQKENIIDESGMPKERFSAEFPKEGPSILRIQQVVRGDSAAYFCASSPSGSYEQYFGPGTRLTVT.

The chain couples TRBV2 to TRBJ1-2; D is undetermined. CDR3 length equals 15 residues. Germline CDR1 and CDR2: SNHLY and FYNNEI. Trimming pared 4 bases from V and 4 bases from J, leaving 16 bases between. The CDR3 sequence: CASSAPSGKSYGYTF. Here the CDR3 DNA reads TGTGCCAGCAGTGCCCCGTCGGGGAAAAGCTATGGCTACACCTTC.

V usage is TRBV7-6 and J usage is TRBJ2-6, with unresolved D. Germline lookup yields CDR1 SGHVS and CDR2 FNYEAQ. CDR3 length: 13 residues. The V gene lost 0 bases and the J gene lost 3 bases, with 0 bases spanning the gap. CDR3 residues: CASSLAGANVLTF. The CDR3 bases are TGTGCCAGCAGCTTAGCTGGGGCCAACGTCCTGACTTTC.